These 2 T cell receptor beta chains originate from one sample sequenced in a study of T cell responses to AZD1222 COVID-19 vaccine. This table comes from immunoSEQ multiplex PCR, and its TCRdb copy is limited to in-frame clones, with some not included. The sample lists 100,000 to 150,000 clones, just over 90% occurring once. Sequenced material: peripheral blood, taken on day 0 of AZD1222 vaccination. Source of these receptors: an adult in good health.

This clone came up once. The CDR3 spells CASREALNRDPGNTIYF. The CDR3 DNA reads as TGTGCCAGCAGGGAGGCCCTAAACCGAGATCCGGGAAACACCATATATTTT. The V call is TRBV6-4, the J call TRBJ1-3; no clear D. Germline-derived CDR1 and CDR2 are MRHNA and SNTAGT. The CDR3 is 17 residues long. Trimming stripped 6 bases from V and 4 bases from J, with 22 bases between.

This chain connects TRBV5-1 to TRBJ2-2; D gene unclear. This CDR3 region has 15 residues. Looked up from germline, CDR1 is SGHRS and CDR2 is YFSETQ. V shed 3 bases and J shed 5 bases, with 14 bases lying between them. CDR3 in amino acids: CASSSSWSWTGELFF. CDR3 in DNA: TGCGCCAGCAGCTCATCATGGTCATGGACCGGGGAGCTGTTTTTT.